What follows are 32 T cell receptor beta chains derived from one specimen sequenced in a study of T cells expressing NK-cell markers. TCRdb re-analyzed the 5' RACE reads; it lists each CDR3 protein once, without DNA. The specimen's table records 300,000 or so distinct CDR3 sequences. Sequenced sample: blood T cells: a sorted CD56 or NKG2C T cell subset, CD4+ or CD8+ T cells, or bulk PBMC T cells (not recorded which). These receptor sequences come from a woman aged 18 to 69 in good health.

This chain joins TRBV20-1 and TRBJ2-2; TCRdb picks TRBD2, but there is no DNA to check that call. Germline V gene data show CDR1 as DFQATT and CDR2 as SNEGSKA (reference sequence). The CDR3 has 13 amino acids. The CDR3: CSASGRGTGELFF.

V and J are TRBV24-1 and TRBJ2-1. This CDR3 comprises 12 residues. Germline CDR1 is KGHDR and CDR2 is SFDVKD. This CDR3 reads CATSPDHNEQFF.

The rearrangement joins TRBV7-9 to TRBJ2-1. Germline V lookup: CDR1 SEHNR, CDR2 FQNEAQ (reference sequence). CDR3 length: 16 amino acids. CDR3: CASSLGQGISYNEQFF. Combining the CDR3 with reference TRBV7-9 and TRBJ2-1 gives the whole variable domain DTGVSQNPRHKITKRGQNVTFRCDPISEHNRLYWYRQTLGQGPEFLTYFQNEAQLEKSRLLSDRFSAERPKGSFSTLEIQRTEQGDSAMYLCASSLGQGISYNEQFFGPGTRLTVL.

The CDR3 sequence: CAWRGQGGFTEAFF. This sequence joins TRBV30 and TRBJ1-1. The CDR3 sequence is 14 residues long. The germline V gene encodes CDR1 GTSNPN and CDR2 SVGIG (reference sequence).

The CDR3 here is CASHPGQSYNEQFF. The V gene is TRBV5-1, the J gene TRBJ2-1; the TRBD1 assignment by TCRdb is unverifiable without DNA. The CDR3 totals 14 residues. Germline CDR1 SGHRS, CDR2 YFSETQ.

The genes are TRBV2 and TRBJ1-5; checking the TCRdb D call of TRBD1 is not possible without DNA. Looked up from germline, CDR1 is SNHLY and CDR2 is FYNNEI. The CDR3 loop spans 17 amino acids. The chain's CDR3 is CASREKGSRGGNQPQHF.

The J gene is TRBJ2-5, the V gene TRBV20-1; the TRBD1 assignment by TCRdb is unverifiable without DNA. This CDR3 spans 16 amino acids. The germline V gene has CDR1 DFQATT and CDR2 SNEGSKA (reference sequence). The CDR3 reads CSARKQPGDRVETQYF.

The chain carries TRBV5-6 and TRBJ1-6; TCRdb proposes TRBD1, but this gene call is untestable without DNA. The CDR3 length is 17 residues. The germline V gene has CDR1 SGHDT and CDR2 YYEEEE. CDR3 protein: CASSYPGTGSYNSPLHF.

The chain carries TRBV18 and TRBJ1-2. CDR3 length: 12 residues. Germline V CDR1 and CDR2: KGHSH, LQKENI. The CDR3 reads CASSPRDGGYTF. Full variable domain (rest looked up from reference TRBV18 and TRBJ1-2): NAGVMQNPRHLVRRRGQEARLRCSPMKGHSHVYWYRQLPEEGLKFMVYLQKENIIDESGMPKERFSAEFPKEGPSILRIQQVVRGDSAAYFCASSPRDGGYTFGSGTRLTVV.

The chain uses TRBV5-1 and TRBJ2-3; the TCRdb call, TRBD1, lacks DNA for checking. Germline CDR1 reads SGHRS; CDR2 reads YFSETQ. This CDR3 has 15 residues. The CDR3 region is CASSLVRGNRDTQYF.

The chain uses TRBV12-3 or TRBV12-4 and TRBJ2-5; TCRdb reports TRBD1, a call that lacks DNA to check it against. This CDR3 has 14 amino acids. Here the CDR3 reads CASRARGGQETQYF.

The chain uses TRBV12-3 or TRBV12-4 and TRBJ2-6; absent DNA, TCRdb's TRBD2 call cannot be checked. The CDR3 totals 17 residues. CDR3 region: CASSLGLAKSGANVLTF.

CDR3 protein: CSAPTGEAKNIQYF. The J gene is TRBJ2-4, the V gene TRBV20-1; TCRdb reports TRBD2, a call that lacks DNA to check it against. CDR3 size: 14 residues. In germline, CDR1 is DFQATT, CDR2 SNEGSKA (reference sequence).

This sequence joins TRBV3-1 and TRBJ2-6. This CDR3 contains 14 residues. Germline V CDR1 and CDR2: LGHDT, YNNKEL (reference sequence). Here the CDR3 reads CASIANSGANVLTF.

V is TRBV21-1 and J is TRBJ1-1; with no DNA, the TCRdb D assignment of TRBD1 cannot be verified. TRBV21-1 corresponds to a pseudogene. CDR3 size: 13 residues. CDR3 loop: CASPRGGNAEAFF.

The CDR3 loop reads CSVAEETVNTGELFF. V and J are TRBV29-1 and TRBJ2-2; there is no DNA to check the TCRdb D call of TRBD1. Germline V gives CDR1 SQVTM, CDR2 ANQGSEA. The CDR3 spans 15 residues.

The rearrangement joins TRBV5-1 to TRBJ2-2; TCRdb reports TRBD2, a call that lacks DNA to check it against. Germline-derived CDR1 and CDR2 are SGHRS and YFSETQ. There are 17 residues in the CDR3. The CDR3 reads CASSLGWPTSGRRELFF.

V gene TRBV7-3 combines with J gene TRBJ2-6. The germline CDR1 and CDR2 sequences are SGHTA and FQGTGA. The CDR3 spans 15 residues. CDR3 sequence: CASSLAVAGANVLTF.

The V and J genes are TRBV5-4 and TRBJ2-1; TCRdb proposes TRBD1, but this gene call is untestable without DNA. Germline V CDR1 and CDR2: SGHNT, YYREEE (reference sequence). The CDR3 covers 15 residues. This CDR3 is CASRPPGQGEVWQFF.

This chain connects TRBV10-3 to TRBJ1-2. This CDR3 is 12 amino acids long. Germline CDR1 and CDR2: ENHRY and SYGVKD. CDR3 protein: CATADTTSGYTF.

The chain has TRBV20-1 and TRBJ2-2. This CDR3 spans 12 amino acids. The germline CDR1 and CDR2 sequences are DFQATT and SNEGSKA (reference sequence). The CDR3 here is CSASPYLGELFF.

The chain employs TRBV20-1 and TRBJ2-1. The length of the CDR3 is 13 residues. Germline V lookup: CDR1 DFQATT, CDR2 SNEGSKA (reference sequence). The CDR3 sequence: CSARVTASDEQFF.

The gene calls are TRBV5-1 and TRBJ2-1; checking the TCRdb D call of TRBD2 is not possible without DNA. CDR1 SGHRS and CDR2 YFSETQ come from the germline V gene. The CDR3 sequence is 17 residues long. The CDR3 reads CASSLPGLAGANNEQFF. Looking up the rest from reference TRBV5-1 and TRBJ2-1 gives the full variable domain: KAGVTQTPRYLIKTRGQQVTLSCSPISGHRSVSWYQQTPGQGLQFLFEYFSETQRNKGNFPGRFSGRQFSNSRSEMNVSTLELGDSALYLCASSLPGLAGANNEQFFGPGTRLTVL.

The gene calls are TRBV20-1 and TRBJ1-4; TCRdb's D call, TRBD1, is unchecked because there is no DNA. The CDR3 extends over 13 amino acids. The germline V gene has CDR1 DFQATT and CDR2 SNEGSKA (reference sequence). The CDR3 sequence is CSARDGADEKLFF.

The chain joins TRBV20-1 to TRBJ1-2; checking the TCRdb D call of TRBD1 is not possible without DNA. This CDR3 contains 15 residues. Per germline, CDR1 DFQATT and CDR2 SNEGSKA (reference sequence). The CDR3: CSASGPGGQGEGYTF.

This chain links TRBV3-1 with TRBJ1-2. The germline CDR1 and CDR2 sequences are LGHDT and YNNKEL (reference sequence). The CDR3 runs 14 residues. The CDR3 loop is CASSHHNKPYGYTF.

The gene calls are TRBV6-5 and TRBJ2-3; with no DNA, the TCRdb D assignment of TRBD1 cannot be verified. There are 16 residues in the CDR3. Looked up from germline, CDR1 is MNHEY and CDR2 is SVGAGI. CDR3 region: CASSSGRGTPRNTQYF.

This rearrangement joins TRBV13 to TRBJ1-5; TCRdb gives TRBD1 as the D gene, but with no DNA this cannot be confirmed. The CDR3 totals 16 residues. Germline V gene data show CDR1 as PRHDT and CDR2 as FYEKMQ (reference sequence). The CDR3 sequence: CASSLGGARGNQPQHF.

V and J are TRBV6-5 and TRBJ1-5; TCRdb returns TRBD1, unconfirmable since there is no DNA. This CDR3 contains 16 residues. Germline V gene lookup returns CDR1 MNHEY and CDR2 SVGAGI. The CDR3 reads CASSSRTGGGDQPQHF.

CDR3 protein: CASSRGQVATNEKLFF. This chain joins TRBV5-1 and TRBJ1-4; TCRdb's D call of TRBD1 is untestable without DNA. Germline V gene lookup returns CDR1 SGHRS and CDR2 YFSETQ. The CDR3 consists of 16 residues.

This rearrangement joins TRBV7-2 to TRBJ2-1; TCRdb gives TRBD2 as the D gene, but with no DNA this cannot be confirmed. Germline CDR1 reads SGHTA; CDR2 reads FQGNSA. The CDR3 contains 16 residues. CDR3 in amino acids: CASSFRGTSGYNEQFF. The whole variable domain, filled in from reference TRBV7-2 and TRBJ2-1, reads GAGVSQSPSNKVTEKGKDVELRCDPISGHTALYWYRQSLGQGLEFLIYFQGNSAPDKSGLPSDRFSAERTGGSVSTLTIQRTQQEDSAVYLCASSFRGTSGYNEQFFGPGTRLTVL.

This chain links TRBV12-3 or TRBV12-4 with TRBJ2-1; TCRdb proposes TRBD1, but this gene call is untestable without DNA. The CDR3 is made up of 17 amino acids. CDR3 region: CASSLAQGRRERIEQFF.